The 17 T cell receptor beta chains listed next were all sequenced from one sample in a study of T cells in localized non-small cell lung cancer. Produced via immunoSEQ multiplex PCR; TCRdb's table is partial and in-frame only. The table records 20,000 to 25,000 clones, around nine tenths of them present only once. The sequences come from PBMCs, collected before any cancer treatment. These TCRs come from a man aged 35-75 years with stage II squamous cell lung carcinoma.

The chain recombines TRBV27 with TRBJ1-6; no clear D. The CDR3 is 17 residues long. Trimming removed 1 base at V and 6 bases at J, with 16 bases between. CDR1 is MNHEY, CDR2 SMNVEV, per germline (reference sequence). CDR3 DNA: TGTGCCAGCAGTTTATATTGGGCCCCGGGTAGTAATTCACCCCTCCACTTT. Translating gives CASSLYWAPGSNSPLHF.

The chain is built from TRBV18 and TRBJ2-6, with D maybe TRBD1 (5 bases). This CDR3 has 14 residues. Trimming removed 2 bases from V and 4 bases from J, with 6 bases in between. Per the germline V gene, CDR1 is KGHSH and CDR2 is LQKENI. The CDR3 region is CASSPGAGANVLTF. DNA of the CDR3: TGTGCCAGCTCACCAGGGGCAGGGGCCAACGTCCTGACTTTC.

The table lists this clone with a count of one. J is TRBJ1-3 and V is TRBV5-1; D call uncertain. The CDR3 covers 14 residues. The germline V and J ends were trimmed by 1 base and 2 bases, with 7 bases remaining between them. Germline V lookup: CDR1 SGHRS, CDR2 YFSETQ. CDR3 residues: CASSLSTAGNTIYF. The CDR3 nucleotides read TGCGCCAGCAGCTTGAGCACAGCTGGAAACACCATATATTTT.

Details on this clone: Lacking the conserved final phenylalanine or tryptophan, this CDR3 likely reflects a read error. Because the CDR3's place on the DNA is in doubt, the DNA is left out and the CDR3 is given as listed by TCRdb. V gene TRBV6-6 combines with J gene TRBJ2-3; the table assigns TRBD2, which was not confirmed against the DNA. Germline V lookup: CDR1 MNHNY, CDR2 SVGAGI (reference sequence). 11 amino acids form the CDR3, both terminal residues included. CDR3 residues: CASRLSGAPFP.

CDR3 protein: CASSQTAYTGETQYF. In nucleotides, the CDR3 is TGCGCCAGCAGCCAAACGGCATACACTGGGGAGACCCAGTACTTC. The gene calls are TRBV4-3 and TRBJ2-5; D gene unclear. The ends were cut back, 2 bases at V and 5 bases at J, with 15 bases in the middle. The CDR3 loop spans 15 amino acids. Germline assignment: CDR1 LGHNA and CDR2 YSLEER.

This chain uses TRBV5-4 with TRBJ1-1; D possibly corresponds to TRBD1 (5 bases). V lost 0 bases, J lost 4 bases, and 10 bases lay in between. The CDR3 spans 14 residues. Germline V CDR1 and CDR2: SGHNT, YYREEE (reference sequence). In DNA form, the CDR3 reads TGTGCCAGCAGCTTGGGGGGCCTGACCACTGAAGCTTTCTTT. It is translated as CASSLGGLTTEAFF.

This chain connects TRBV5-6 to TRBJ2-3; D is undetermined. The germline V gene has CDR1 SGHDT and CDR2 YYEEEE. The CDR3 consists of 14 residues. Deletions cut 1 base from V and 1 base from J, with 7 bases between. CDR3 nucleotides: TGTGCCAGCAGCTTGCTCTGGGGCACAGATACGCAGTATTTT. This sequence encodes CASSLLWGTDTQYF.

The rearrangement joins TRBV6-5 to TRBJ1-2; 8 nucleotides agree with TRBD1. The V gene end was trimmed by 6 bases and the J gene end by 7 bases; junction bases not matched to a gene: 10. The germline V gene has CDR1 MNHEY and CDR2 SVGAGI. CDR3 length equals 14 residues. The CDR3 here is CASRQQGAPSGYTF. Here the CDR3 DNA reads TGTGCCAGCAGACAGCAGGGGGCGCCTAGTGGCTACACCTTC.

The V gene is TRBV4-3, the J gene TRBJ2-1; D ambiguous. The CDR3 extends over 14 amino acids. The V and J ends lost 1 base and 2 bases respectively, with 6 bases between them. Germline assignment: CDR1 LGHNA and CDR2 YSLEER. The CDR3, as DNA: TGCGCCAGCAGCCAAGTGGGCCCCTACAATGAGCAGTTCTTC. It yields the protein CASSQVGPYNEQFF.

The gene calls are TRBV29-1 and TRBJ1-1, with D perhaps matching TRBD1 (5 bases). Trimming cost V 6 bases and J 2 bases, with 19 bases left between them. The CDR3 consists of 15 residues. CDR1 is SQVTM and CDR2 is ANQGSEA in the germline V gene. In nucleotides, the CDR3 is TGCAGCGTCCCGCAACTCGGGGGAAGTAACACTGAAGCTTTCTTT. Translation gives CSVPQLGGSNTEAFF.

The chain employs TRBV4-3 and TRBJ2-1; no firm D call. Germline V gives CDR1 LGHNA, CDR2 YSLEER. CDR3 length equals 15 residues. Trimming took 2 bases from V and 7 from J, leaving 15 bases between them. CDR3 nucleotides: TGCGCCAGCAGCCAAAGCCCCGGTCGCAGTAATGAGCAGTTCTTC. It translates to CASSQSPGRSNEQFF.

This clone was seen once. The V and J genes are TRBV28 and TRBJ1-4; possibly TRBD1 for D (6 bases). Germline CDR1 reads MDHEN; CDR2 reads SYDVKM. This CDR3 contains 15 residues. Trimming cost V 6 bases and J 7 bases, with 18 bases left between them. CDR3 sequence: CASSSAKGVGEKLFF. CDR3 nucleotides: TGTGCCAGCAGCTCCGCCAAGGGGGTGGGTGAAAAACTGTTTTTT.

The chain recombines TRBV19 with TRBJ1-3; 7 bases agree with TRBD1. V gave up 5 bases and J gave up 0 bases; unmatched junction bases: 4. The CDR3 has 15 residues. Looked up from germline, CDR1 is LNHDA and CDR2 is SQIVND (reference sequence). This CDR3 is CASSQGGLSGNTIYF. CDR3 nucleotides: TGTGCCAGTAGTCAGGGGGGCCTCTCTGGAAACACCATATATTTT.

This chain connects TRBV11-2 to TRBJ1-1; D uncertain. Trimming took 3 bases from V and 3 from J, leaving 8 bases between them. Germline V gene sequence: CDR1 SGHAT, CDR2 FQNNGV. The CDR3 consists of 13 residues. CDR3: CASSFWRDTEAFF. CDR3 bases: TGTGCCAGCAGCTTTTGGAGGGACACTGAAGCTTTCTTT.

The gene calls are TRBV5-1 and TRBJ2-3; 9 bases map to TRBD2. J was trimmed by 4 bases and V by 1 base; bases with no gene match: 7. CDR3 length equals 16 residues. CDR1 and CDR2 (germline): SGHRS, YFSETQ. The CDR3 DNA reads as TGCGCCAGCAGCTTGTTCCAGCGGGAGGTATCAGATACGCAGTATTTT. Its protein is CASSLFQREVSDTQYF.

The chain joins TRBV27 to TRBJ2-3; 12 bases are a match to TRBD2. After removal of 2 bases from V and 6 bases from J, the junction contained 6 bases not matched to a gene. The CDR3 runs 16 residues. The germline V gene encodes CDR1 MNHEY and CDR2 SMNVEV (reference sequence). In DNA form, the CDR3 reads TGTGCCAGCAGTTTACTAGCGGGGGGGCCTGTTGATACGCAGTATTTT. It codes for CASSLLAGGPVDTQYF.

This chain joins TRBV11-2 and TRBJ2-3; D uncertain. V shed 6 bases and J shed 5 bases, with 18 bases lying between them. Per germline, CDR1 SGHAT and CDR2 FQNNGV. This CDR3 is 15 amino acids long. The CDR3 region has the DNA TGTGCCAGCAGTCCACTCCCCCTGACGGTAGATACGCAGTATTTT. Translated, it gives CASSPLPLTVDTQYF.